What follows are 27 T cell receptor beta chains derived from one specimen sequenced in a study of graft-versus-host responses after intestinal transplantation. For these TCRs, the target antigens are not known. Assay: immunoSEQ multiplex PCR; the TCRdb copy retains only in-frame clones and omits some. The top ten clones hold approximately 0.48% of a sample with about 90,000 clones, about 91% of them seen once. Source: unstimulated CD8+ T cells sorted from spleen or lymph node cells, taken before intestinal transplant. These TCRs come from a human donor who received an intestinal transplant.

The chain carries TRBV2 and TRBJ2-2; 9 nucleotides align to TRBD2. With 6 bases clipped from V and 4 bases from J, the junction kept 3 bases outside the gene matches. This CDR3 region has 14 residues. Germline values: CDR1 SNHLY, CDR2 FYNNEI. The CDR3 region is CASRRGGLTGELFF. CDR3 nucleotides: TGTGCCAGCAGGCGGGGGGGCCTCACCGGGGAGCTGTTTTTT.

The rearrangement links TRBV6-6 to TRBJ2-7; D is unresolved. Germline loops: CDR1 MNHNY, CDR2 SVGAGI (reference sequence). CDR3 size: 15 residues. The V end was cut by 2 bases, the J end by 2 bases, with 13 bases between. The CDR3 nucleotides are TGTGCCAGCAGTTACATCTCCTACGATACCTACGAGCAGTACTTC. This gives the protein CASSYISYDTYEQYF.

CDR3 sequence: CASSQESSYNEQFF. Written as DNA, the CDR3 is TGTGCCAGCAGCCAGGAGAGCTCCTACAATGAGCAGTTCTTC. V is TRBV14 and J is TRBJ2-1; D uncertain. Trimming took 3 bases from V and 0 from J, leaving 6 bases between them. This CDR3 is 14 amino acids long. Looked up from germline, CDR1 is SGHDN and CDR2 is FVKESK.

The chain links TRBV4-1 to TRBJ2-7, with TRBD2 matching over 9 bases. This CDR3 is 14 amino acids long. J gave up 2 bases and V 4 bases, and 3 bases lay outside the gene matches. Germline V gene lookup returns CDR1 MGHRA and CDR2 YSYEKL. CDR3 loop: CASSLAGAPYEQYF. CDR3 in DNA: TGCGCCAGCAGCCTAGCGGGAGCCCCCTACGAGCAGTACTTC.

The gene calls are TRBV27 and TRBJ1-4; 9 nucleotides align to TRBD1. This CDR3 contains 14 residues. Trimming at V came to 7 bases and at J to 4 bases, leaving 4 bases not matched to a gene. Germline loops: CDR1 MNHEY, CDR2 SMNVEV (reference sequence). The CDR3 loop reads CASTTDRGNEKLFF. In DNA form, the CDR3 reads TGTGCCAGCACCACGGACAGGGGTAATGAAAAACTGTTTTTT.

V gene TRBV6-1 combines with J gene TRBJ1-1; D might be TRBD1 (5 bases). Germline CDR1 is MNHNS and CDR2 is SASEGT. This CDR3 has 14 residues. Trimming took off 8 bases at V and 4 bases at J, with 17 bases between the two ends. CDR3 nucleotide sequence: TGTGCCAGCTGTATCAACGGGGGACCCACTGAAGCTTTCTTT. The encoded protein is CASCINGGPTEAFF.

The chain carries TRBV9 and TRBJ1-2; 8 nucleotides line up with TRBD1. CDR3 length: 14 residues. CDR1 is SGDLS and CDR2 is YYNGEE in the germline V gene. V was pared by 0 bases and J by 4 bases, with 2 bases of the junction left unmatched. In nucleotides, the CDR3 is TGTGCCAGCAGCGTAGGGACAGGGCCCTATGGCTACACCTTC. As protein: CASSVGTGPYGYTF.

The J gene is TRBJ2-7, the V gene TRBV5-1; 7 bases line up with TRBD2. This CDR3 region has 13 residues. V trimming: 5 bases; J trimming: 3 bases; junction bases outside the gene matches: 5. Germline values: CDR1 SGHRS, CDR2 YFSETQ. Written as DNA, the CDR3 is TGCGCCAGCAGTGGGGGGGGTTTCTACGAGCAGTACTTC. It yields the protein CASSGGGFYEQYF.

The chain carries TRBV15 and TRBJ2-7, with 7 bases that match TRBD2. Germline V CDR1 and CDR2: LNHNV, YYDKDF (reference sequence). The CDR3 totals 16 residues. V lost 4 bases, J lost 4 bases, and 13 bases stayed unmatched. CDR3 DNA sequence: TGTGCCACCAGCAAATTGACTAGCCCGGCCCCTTACGAGCAGTACTTC. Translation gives CATSKLTSPAPYEQYF.

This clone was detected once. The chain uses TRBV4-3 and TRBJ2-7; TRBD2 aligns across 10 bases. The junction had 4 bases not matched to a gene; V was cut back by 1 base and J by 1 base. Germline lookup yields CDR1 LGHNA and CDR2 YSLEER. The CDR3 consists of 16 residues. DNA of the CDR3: TGCGCCAGCAGCCAAGGGGCTAGCGGGGGTTCCTACGAGCAGTACTTC. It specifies CASSQGASGGSYEQYF.

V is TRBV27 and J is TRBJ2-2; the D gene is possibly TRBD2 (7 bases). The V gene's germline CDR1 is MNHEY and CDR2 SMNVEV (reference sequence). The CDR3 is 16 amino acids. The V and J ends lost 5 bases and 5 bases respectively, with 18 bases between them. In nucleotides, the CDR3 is TGTGCCAGCAGTGTTAGGGGGGGAGGGGGAACCGGGGAGCTGTTTTTT. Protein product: CASSVRGGGGTGELFF.

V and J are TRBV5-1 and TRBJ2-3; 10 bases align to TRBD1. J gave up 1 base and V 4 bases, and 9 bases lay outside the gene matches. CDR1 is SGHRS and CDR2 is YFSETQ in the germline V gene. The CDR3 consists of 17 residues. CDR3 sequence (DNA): TGCGCCAGCAGCACCAGACAGGGGGCGCATCGCACAGATACGCAGTATTTT. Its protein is CASSTRQGAHRTDTQYF.

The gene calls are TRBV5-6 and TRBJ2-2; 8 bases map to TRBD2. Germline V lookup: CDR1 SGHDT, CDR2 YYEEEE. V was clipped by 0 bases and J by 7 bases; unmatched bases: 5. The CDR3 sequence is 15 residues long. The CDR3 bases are TGTGCCAGCAGCTTGGGTAGCGGGAATCACGGGGAGCTGTTTTTT. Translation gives CASSLGSGNHGELFF.

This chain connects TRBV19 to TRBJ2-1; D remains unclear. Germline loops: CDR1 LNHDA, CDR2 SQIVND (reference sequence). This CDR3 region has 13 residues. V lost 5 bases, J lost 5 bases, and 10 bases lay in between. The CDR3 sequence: CASSVGSNNEQFF. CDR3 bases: TGTGCCAGTAGTGTGGGCAGCAACAATGAGCAGTTCTTC.

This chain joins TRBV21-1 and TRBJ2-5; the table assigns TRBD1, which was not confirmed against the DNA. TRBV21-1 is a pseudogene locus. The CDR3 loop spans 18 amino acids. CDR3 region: CASSKRGRRGEPQETQYF. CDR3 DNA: TGTGCCAGCAGCAAACGGGGTCGCAGGGGAGAACCCCAAGAGACCCAGTACTTC.

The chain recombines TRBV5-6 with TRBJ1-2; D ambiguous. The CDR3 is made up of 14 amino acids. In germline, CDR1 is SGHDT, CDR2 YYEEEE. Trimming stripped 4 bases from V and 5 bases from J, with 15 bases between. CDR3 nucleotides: TGTGCCAGCAGCCTACTGGACGGGAAATATGGCTACACCTTC. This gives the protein CASSLLDGKYGYTF.

This chain's CDR3 is CASSYRAGDNYGYTF. The CDR3 DNA follows: TGTGCCAGCAGTTACCGGGCAGGGGACAACTATGGCTACACCTTC. The chain has TRBV6-5 and TRBJ1-2, with D perhaps matching TRBD1 (6 bases). The CDR3 covers 15 residues. CDR1 is MNHEY, CDR2 SVGAGI, per germline. Between the trimmed V and J ends, which lost 2 bases and 2 bases, there was a span of 12 bases.

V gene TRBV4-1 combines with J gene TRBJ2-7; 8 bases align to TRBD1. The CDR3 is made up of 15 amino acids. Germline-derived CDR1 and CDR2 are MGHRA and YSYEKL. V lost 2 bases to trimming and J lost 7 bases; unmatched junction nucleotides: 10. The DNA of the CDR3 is TGCGCCAGCAGCCAATGGTCGCAGGGGGCCAATGAGCAGTACTTC. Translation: CASSQWSQGANEQYF.

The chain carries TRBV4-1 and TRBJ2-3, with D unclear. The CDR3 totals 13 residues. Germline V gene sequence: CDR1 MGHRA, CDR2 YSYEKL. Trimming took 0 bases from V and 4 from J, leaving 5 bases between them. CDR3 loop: CASSQEPADTQYF. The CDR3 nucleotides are TGCGCCAGCAGCCAAGAGCCAGCAGATACGCAGTATTTT.

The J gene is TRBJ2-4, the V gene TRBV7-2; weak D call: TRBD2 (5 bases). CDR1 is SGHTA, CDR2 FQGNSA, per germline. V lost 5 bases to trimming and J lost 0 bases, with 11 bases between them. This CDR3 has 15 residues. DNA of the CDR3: TGTGCCAGCAGCAGGGAGTTACTAGCCAAAAACATTCAGTACTTC. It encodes CASSRELLAKNIQYF.

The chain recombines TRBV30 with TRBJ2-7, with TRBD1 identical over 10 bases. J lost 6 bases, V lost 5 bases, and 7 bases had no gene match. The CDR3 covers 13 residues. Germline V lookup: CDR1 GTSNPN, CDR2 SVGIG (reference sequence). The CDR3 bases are TGTGCCTGGGACGGGACAGGGGCCGCCGAGCAGTACTTC. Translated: CAWDGTGAAEQYF.

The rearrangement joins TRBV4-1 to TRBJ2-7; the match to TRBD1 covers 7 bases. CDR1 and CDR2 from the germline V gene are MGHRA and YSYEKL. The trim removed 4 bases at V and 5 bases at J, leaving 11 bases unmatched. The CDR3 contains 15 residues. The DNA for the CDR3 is TGCGCCAGCAGCCCCCCGTCGACAGGGAGCGACGAGCAGTACTTC. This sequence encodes CASSPPSTGSDEQYF.

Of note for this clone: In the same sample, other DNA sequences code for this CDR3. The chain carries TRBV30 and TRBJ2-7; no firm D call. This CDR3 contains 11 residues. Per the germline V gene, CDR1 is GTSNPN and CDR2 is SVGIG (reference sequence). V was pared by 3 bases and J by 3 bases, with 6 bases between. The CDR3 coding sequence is TGTGCCTGGAGCCTAAGCTACGAGCAGTACTTC. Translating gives CAWSLSYEQYF.

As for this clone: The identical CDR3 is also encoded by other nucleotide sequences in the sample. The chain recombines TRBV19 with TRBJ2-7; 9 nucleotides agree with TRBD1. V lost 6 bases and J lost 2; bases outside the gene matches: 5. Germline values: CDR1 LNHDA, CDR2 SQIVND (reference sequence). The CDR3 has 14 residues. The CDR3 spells CASSPGQGPYEQYF. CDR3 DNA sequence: TGTGCCAGTAGCCCGGGACAGGGACCCTACGAGCAGTACTTC.

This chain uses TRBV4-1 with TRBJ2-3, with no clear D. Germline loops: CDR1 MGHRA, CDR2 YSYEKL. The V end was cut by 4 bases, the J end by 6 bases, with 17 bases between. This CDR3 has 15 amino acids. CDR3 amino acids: CASSPSPINEDTQYF. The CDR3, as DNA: TGCGCCAGCAGCCCATCCCCAATCAATGAGGATACGCAGTATTTT.

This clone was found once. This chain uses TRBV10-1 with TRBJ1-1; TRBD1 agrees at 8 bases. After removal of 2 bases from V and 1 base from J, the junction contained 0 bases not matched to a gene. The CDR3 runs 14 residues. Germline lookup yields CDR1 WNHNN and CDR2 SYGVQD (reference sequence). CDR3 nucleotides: TGCGCCAGCAGTGAGGGACAGGGGAACACTGAAGCTTTCTTT. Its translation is CASSEGQGNTEAFF.

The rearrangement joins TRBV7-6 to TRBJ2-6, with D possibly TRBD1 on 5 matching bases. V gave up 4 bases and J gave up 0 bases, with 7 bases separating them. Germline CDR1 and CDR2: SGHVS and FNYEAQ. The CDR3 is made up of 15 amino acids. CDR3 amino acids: CASSSDSSGANVLTF. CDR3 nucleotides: TGTGCCAGCAGCTCTGACAGCTCTGGGGCCAACGTCCTGACTTTC.